The rows below give T cell receptor beta chains drawn from one sample of a study of T cells in Graves' hyperthyroidism and ophthalmopathy. TCRdb passed the multiplex PCR reads through MiXCR, listing each CDR3 protein once. This table has a few hundred thousand distinct CDR3 sequences, 20% appearing once. The sample consisted of blood. The receptors come from a man aged 18 to 30 with Graves' hyperthyroidism. The CDR3 runs from the conserved cysteine through the conserved F or W.

V gene	J gene	CDR3 protein
TRBV12-3/TRBV12-4	TRBJ1-5	CASTRGFNQPQHF
TRBV28	TRBJ1-5	CASNDRLLNQPQHF
TRBV28	TRBJ1-1	CASSLPTGQEENTEAFF
TRBV4-1	TRBJ1-5	CASSERQGKQPQHF
TRBV10-3	TRBJ2-7	CAISESVSGMTRGEQYF
TRBV5-1	TRBJ2-5	CASSLAEGETQYF
TRBV24-1	TRBJ2-7	CATSGRQSLGEQYF
TRBV12-3/TRBV12-4	TRBJ1-1	CASNPQGENTEAFF
TRBV20-1	TRBJ1-2	CSAGTANYGYTF
TRBV11-2	TRBJ2-7	CASSSPRDFNEQYF
TRBV10-3	TRBJ1-5	CAISANGGKEPQHF
TRBV6-1	TRBJ1-2	CASSKGAYGYTF
TRBV2	TRBJ1-3	CATGRFAGSGNTIYF
TRBV9	TRBJ1-1	CASSVDPGQQAFF
TRBV10-3	TRBJ1-2	CAISESDRVFNYGYTF
TRBV6-2/TRBV6-3	TRBJ1-5	CASTPRGRNQPQHF
TRBV30	TRBJ2-7	CAWSGAGGHEQYF
TRBV28	TRBJ1-3	CASRLQYSGNTIYF
TRBV6-1	TRBJ2-5	CASSDLTSVETQYF
TRBV12-3/TRBV12-4	TRBJ1-2	CASSLGRLHIGWYGYTF
TRBV4-1	TRBJ2-7	CASSQPGTGNNDEQYF
TRBV29-1	TRBJ1-6	CSVELIGSLHF
TRBV12-3/TRBV12-4	TRBJ2-5	CASSSGGGAKETQYF
TRBV6-1	TRBJ2-7	CASSAMAGEAYEQYF
TRBV3-1	TRBJ2-5	CASSQEAREETQYF
TRBV30	TRBJ2-7	CAWSETGTGGGEQYF
TRBV12-3/TRBV12-4	TRBJ1-5	CASAELQGSFNQPQHF
TRBV20-1	TRBJ2-6	CSARDLAPGANVLTF
TRBV20-1	TRBJ1-2	CSARASGDRYGYTF
TRBV4-1	TRBJ2-5	CASSPRQSQETQYF
TRBV20-1	TRBJ1-1	CSARLLQGAPGAFF
TRBV19	TRBJ2-1	CASRGITVNEQFF
TRBV19	TRBJ1-3	CASSTQGFGNTIYF
TRBV5-1	TRBJ1-1	CASSPTKGRYTEAFF
TRBV20-1	TRBJ2-5	CSADRASGGTTLKETQYF
TRBV30	TRBJ1-1	CAWDRANTEAFF
TRBV4-1	TRBJ2-7	CASSQDRFPGQGNEQYF
TRBV9	TRBJ2-5	CASSSSSPLGETQYF
TRBV12-3/TRBV12-4	TRBJ1-1	CASSGDRGETDTEAFF
TRBV4-1	TRBJ2-7	CASSQGQGSPYEQYF
TRBV19	TRBJ2-7	CASSNGAPYEQYF
TRBV11-2	TRBJ2-7	CASSLDLGLAGTEQYF
TRBV6-5	TRBJ2-7	CASTLDSYEQYF
TRBV28	TRBJ2-5	CASSLSQGMSETQYF
TRBV6-5	TRBJ2-5	CASSYTGPSGGAGETQYF
TRBV27	TRBJ1-5	CASKPSLQGRQPQHF
TRBV12-3/TRBV12-4	TRBJ1-5	CASSFPQGPQHF
TRBV5-1	TRBJ1-2	CASSREGGGYGYTF
TRBV20-1	TRBJ1-2	CSASQPYGYTF
TRBV4-2	TRBJ1-5	CASSQDGRDGQPQHF
TRBV6-5	TRBJ1-2	CASSYSTANYGYTF